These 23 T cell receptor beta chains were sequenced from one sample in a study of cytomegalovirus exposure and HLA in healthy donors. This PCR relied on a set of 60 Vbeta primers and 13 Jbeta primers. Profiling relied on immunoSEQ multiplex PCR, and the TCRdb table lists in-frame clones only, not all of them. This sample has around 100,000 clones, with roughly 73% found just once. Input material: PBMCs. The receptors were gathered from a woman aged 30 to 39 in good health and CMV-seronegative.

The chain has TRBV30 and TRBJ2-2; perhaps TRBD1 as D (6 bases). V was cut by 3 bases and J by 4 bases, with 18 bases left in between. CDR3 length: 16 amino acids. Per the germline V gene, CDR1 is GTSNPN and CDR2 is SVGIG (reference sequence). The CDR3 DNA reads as TGTGCCTGGAGGCACAGGGTAGCTCGAAGCACCGGGGAGCTGTTTTTT. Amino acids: CAWRHRVARSTGELFF.

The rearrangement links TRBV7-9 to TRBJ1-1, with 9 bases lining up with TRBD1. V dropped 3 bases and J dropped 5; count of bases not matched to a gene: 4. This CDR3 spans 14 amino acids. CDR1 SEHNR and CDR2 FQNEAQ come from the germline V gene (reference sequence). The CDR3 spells CASSFGQGRTEAFF. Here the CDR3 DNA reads TGTGCCAGCAGCTTCGGACAGGGGAGGACTGAAGCTTTCTTT.

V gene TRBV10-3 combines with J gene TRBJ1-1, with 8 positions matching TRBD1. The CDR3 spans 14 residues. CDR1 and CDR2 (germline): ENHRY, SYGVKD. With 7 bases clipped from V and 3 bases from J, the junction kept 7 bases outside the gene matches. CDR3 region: CAIKKTGADTEAFF. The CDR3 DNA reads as TGTGCCATCAAGAAGACAGGGGCGGACACTGAAGCTTTCTTT.

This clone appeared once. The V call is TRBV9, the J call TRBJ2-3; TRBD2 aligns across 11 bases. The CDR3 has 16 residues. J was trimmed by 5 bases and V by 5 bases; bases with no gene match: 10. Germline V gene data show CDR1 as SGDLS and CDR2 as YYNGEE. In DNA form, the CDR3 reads TGTGCCAGCAGTGCTCATAGCGGGAGGGCCGGAGATACGCAGTATTTT. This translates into CASSAHSGRAGDTQYF. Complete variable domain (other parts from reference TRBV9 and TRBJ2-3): DSGVTQTPKHLITATGQRVTLRCSPRSGDLSVYWYQQSLDQGLQFLIQYYNGEERAKGNILERFSAQQFPDLHSELNLSSLELGDSALYFCASSAHSGRAGDTQYFGPGTRLTVL.

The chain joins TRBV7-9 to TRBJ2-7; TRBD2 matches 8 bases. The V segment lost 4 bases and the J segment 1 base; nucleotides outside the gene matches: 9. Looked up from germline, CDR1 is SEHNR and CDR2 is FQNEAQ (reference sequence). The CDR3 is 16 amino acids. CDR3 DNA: TGTGCCAGCAGCTCCGTCCGGGGGGGCTTTTCCTACGAGCAGTACTTC. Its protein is CASSSVRGGFSYEQYF.

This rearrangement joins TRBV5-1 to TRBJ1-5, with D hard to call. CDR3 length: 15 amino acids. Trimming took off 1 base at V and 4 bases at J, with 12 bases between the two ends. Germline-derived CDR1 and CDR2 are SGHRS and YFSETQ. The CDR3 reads CASSLTGDMNQPQHF. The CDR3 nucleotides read TGCGCCAGCAGCTTGACCGGGGATATGAATCAGCCCCAGCATTTT.

CDR3 DNA: TGTGCCAGCAGTTACGACAGGGTAGCCGGAAACACCATATATTTT. Translation gives CASSYDRVAGNTIYF. J is TRBJ1-3 and V is TRBV6-5, with TRBD1 matching 7 bases. V lost 2 bases, J lost 4 bases, and 5 bases stayed unmatched. Per the germline V gene, CDR1 is MNHEY and CDR2 is SVGAGI. CDR3 length: 15 amino acids.

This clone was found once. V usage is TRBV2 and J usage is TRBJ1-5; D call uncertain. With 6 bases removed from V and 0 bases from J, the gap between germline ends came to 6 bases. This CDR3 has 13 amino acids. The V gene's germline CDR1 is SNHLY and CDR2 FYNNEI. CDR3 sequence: CASRAISNQPQHF. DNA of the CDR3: TGTGCCAGCAGGGCAATTAGCAATCAGCCCCAGCATTTT.

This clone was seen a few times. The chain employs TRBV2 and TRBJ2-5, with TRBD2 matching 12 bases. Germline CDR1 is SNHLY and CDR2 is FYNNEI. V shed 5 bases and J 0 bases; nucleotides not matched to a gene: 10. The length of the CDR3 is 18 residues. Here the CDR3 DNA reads TGTGCCAGCAGTTTCCTGTCAGGACTAGCGGGGTACCAAGAGACCCAGTACTTC. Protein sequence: CASSFLSGLAGYQETQYF.

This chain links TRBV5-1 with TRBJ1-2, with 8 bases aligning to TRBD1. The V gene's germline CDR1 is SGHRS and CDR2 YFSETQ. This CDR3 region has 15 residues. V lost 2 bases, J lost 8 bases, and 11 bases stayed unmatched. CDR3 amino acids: CASSLGQGPYGGYTF. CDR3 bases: TGCGCCAGCAGCTTAGGACAGGGCCCATATGGGGGCTACACCTTC.

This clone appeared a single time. The CDR3 DNA is TGTGCCAGCGGGGGGGTCTCTGAAGCTTTCTTT. Protein sequence: CASGGVSEAFF. The V call is TRBV28, the J call TRBJ1-1, with TRBD1 as a possible D gene (5 bases). Germline V gives CDR1 MDHEN, CDR2 SYDVKM. Trimming removed 8 bases from V and 6 bases from J, with 10 bases in between. This CDR3 is 11 amino acids long.

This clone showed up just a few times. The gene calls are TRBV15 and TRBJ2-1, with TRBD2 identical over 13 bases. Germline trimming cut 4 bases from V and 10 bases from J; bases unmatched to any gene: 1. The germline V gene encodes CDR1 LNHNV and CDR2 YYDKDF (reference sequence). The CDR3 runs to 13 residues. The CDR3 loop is CATSKGLAGEQFF. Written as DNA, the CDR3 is TGTGCCACCAGCAAGGGACTAGCGGGGGAGCAGTTCTTC.

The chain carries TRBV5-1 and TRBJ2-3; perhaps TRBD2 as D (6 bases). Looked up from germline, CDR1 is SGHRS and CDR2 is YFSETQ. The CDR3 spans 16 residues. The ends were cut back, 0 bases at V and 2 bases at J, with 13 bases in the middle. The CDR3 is CASSLVPGEPTDTQYF. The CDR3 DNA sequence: TGCGCCAGCAGCTTGGTTCCGGGAGAGCCCACAGATACGCAGTATTTT.

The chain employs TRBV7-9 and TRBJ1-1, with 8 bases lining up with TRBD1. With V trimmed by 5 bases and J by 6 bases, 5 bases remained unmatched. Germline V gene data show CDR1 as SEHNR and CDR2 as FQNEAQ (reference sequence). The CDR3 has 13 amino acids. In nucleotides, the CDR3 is TGTGCCAGCAGCCCAAAGGACAGGGCTGAAGCTTTCTTT. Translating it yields CASSPKDRAEAFF.

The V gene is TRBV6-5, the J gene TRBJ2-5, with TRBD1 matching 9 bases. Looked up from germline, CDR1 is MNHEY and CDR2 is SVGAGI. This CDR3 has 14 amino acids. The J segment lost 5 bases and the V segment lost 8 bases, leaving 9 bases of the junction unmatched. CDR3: CASSGTGFSETQYF. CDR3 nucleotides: TGTGCCAGCTCCGGGACAGGGTTTTCGGAGACCCAGTACTTC.

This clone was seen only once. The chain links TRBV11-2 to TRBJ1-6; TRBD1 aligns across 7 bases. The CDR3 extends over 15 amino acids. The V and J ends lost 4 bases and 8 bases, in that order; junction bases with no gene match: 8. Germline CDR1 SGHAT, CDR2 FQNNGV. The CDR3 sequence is CASSSRGTEDSPLHF. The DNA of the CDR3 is TGTGCCAGCAGCTCGCGAGGGACAGAAGATTCACCCCTCCACTTT.

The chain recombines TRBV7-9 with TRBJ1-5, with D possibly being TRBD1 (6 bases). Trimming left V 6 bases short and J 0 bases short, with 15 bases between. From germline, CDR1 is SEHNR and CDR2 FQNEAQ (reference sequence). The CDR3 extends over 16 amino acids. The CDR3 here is CASSPETGHSNQPQHF. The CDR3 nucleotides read TGTGCCAGCAGTCCGGAGACAGGACATAGCAATCAGCCCCAGCATTTT.

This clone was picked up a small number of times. The CDR3 bases are TGTGCCAGCAGTGAGGACAGGGAAAGGCCCGATGAGCAGTTCTTC. This translates into CASSEDRERPDEQFF. V usage is TRBV6-1 and J usage is TRBJ2-1; 8 nucleotides match TRBD1. Germline trimming cut 3 bases from V and 8 bases from J; bases unmatched to any gene: 9. The CDR3 consists of 15 residues. In germline, CDR1 is MNHNS, CDR2 SASEGT.

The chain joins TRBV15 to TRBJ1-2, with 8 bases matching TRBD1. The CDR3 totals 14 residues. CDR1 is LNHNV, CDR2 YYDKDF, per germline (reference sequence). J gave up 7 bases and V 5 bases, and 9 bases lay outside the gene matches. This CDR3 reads CATSLPDRGRGYTF. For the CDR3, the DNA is TGTGCCACCAGCTTACCTGACAGGGGTCGTGGCTACACCTTC.

The CDR3 region is CASSPLESTGELFF. Written as DNA, the CDR3 is TGTGCCAGCAGCCCCTTGGAGTCCACCGGGGAGCTGTTTTTT. This chain links TRBV7-9 with TRBJ2-2; unclear D gene. The CDR3 consists of 14 residues. The ends were cut back, 5 bases at V and 4 bases at J, with 11 bases in the middle. Per the germline V gene, CDR1 is SEHNR and CDR2 is FQNEAQ (reference sequence).

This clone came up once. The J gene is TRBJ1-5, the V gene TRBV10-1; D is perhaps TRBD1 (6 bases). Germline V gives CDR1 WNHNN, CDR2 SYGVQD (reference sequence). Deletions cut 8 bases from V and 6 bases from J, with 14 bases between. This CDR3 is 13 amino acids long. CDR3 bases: TGCGCCAGCGCTCAGGGGATTGCTCAGCCCCAGCATTTT. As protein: CASAQGIAQPQHF.

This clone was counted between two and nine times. CDR3 coding DNA: TGTGCCAGCAGCTTAGATCCGGTGAGCTCCTACGAGCAGTACTTC. This sequence encodes CASSLDPVSSYEQYF. This chain links TRBV11-1 with TRBJ2-7; D is undetermined. The CDR3 contains 15 residues. The germline V gene encodes CDR1 SGHAT and CDR2 FQDESV (reference sequence). Trimming stripped 1 base from V and 0 bases from J, with 10 bases between.

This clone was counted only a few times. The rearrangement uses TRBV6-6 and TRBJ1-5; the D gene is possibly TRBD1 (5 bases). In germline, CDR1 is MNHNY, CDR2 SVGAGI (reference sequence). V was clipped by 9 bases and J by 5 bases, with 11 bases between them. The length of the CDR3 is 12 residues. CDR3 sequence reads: CASDSLDQPQHF. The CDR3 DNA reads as TGTGCCAGTGACAGTCTCGATCAGCCCCAGCATTTT.